This T cell receptor (beta chain) was captured in a study of cytomegalovirus exposure and HLA in healthy donors (dated by TCRdb to 2015 to 2018). For context, the study as a whole: An earlier analysis of roughly 630 of the donors reported 250 to 300 Gb of sequence data and around 120 million unique TCR beta sequences from 150 million to 200 million T cells. An earlier analysis of 587 of the donors used high-throughput TCR beta sequencing to judge whether each TCR beta V gene segment behaved as functional or pseudogenic. Because of strong linkage in the cohort, 5 or 6 DR-DQ haplotypes were treated as single units for association and clustering. Donor age, sex, ethnicity and CMV serostatus were collected together with the repertoire data. Both class I and class II loci were covered by HLA typing, at four-digit resolution. The study was designed to test whether signatures of past pathogen exposure could be identified by cataloging public T cell receptors. On average, roughly 240,000 unique TCR beta nucleotide sequences were sequenced per donor among a few hundred genotyped donors of the cohort, with about 19% of those sequences being non-productive. To predict cytomegalovirus infection status, the study brought together high-throughput TCR immunosequencing, statistical association of individual TCRs with disease status, and machine learning. An early release covering more than 500 HLA-typed donors comprised roughly 300 gigabases of sequencing data and approximately 80 million unique TCR sequences. In addition to the first cohort of approximately 670 subjects, a separate validation cohort of under 150 different subjects was used. A later analysis re-analyzed previously published TCR beta repertoires from roughly 630 donors and added high-resolution HLA genotyping to study TCR occurrence patterns. The number of typed donors differed by locus: about 620-640 for A, B, C, DRB1 and DQB1; 522 for DQA1; some 610 for DPA1; and around 450 for DPB1. Of the roughly 400 genotyped donors, 81% fell in the genetic ancestry cluster associated with self-reported Caucasian donors. Rather than drawing on any new phenotypic data, the later analysis identified candidate immune exposures from TCR beta sequences and the way those sequences occurred across donors. Genome-wide SNP genotypes for about three fifths of the 666 donors were used in a later genetic analysis, which treated that subset as a discovery cohort. The T cell repertoires of some 670 subjects were profiled by immunosequencing and related to cytomegalovirus serostatus. Every repertoire in the discovery cohort had been generated on one and the same sequencing platform. Paper-wide results and their limitations: Compared with equally common non-associated chains, HLA-associated TCR beta chains in a later analysis were more clonally expanded and had lower generation probabilities. Correlated functional status among segregating V segments might reflect linkage disequilibrium, but an unknown experimental factor could not be ruled out. In a later analysis, several top co-occurrence clusters were reported to appear linked to parvovirus B19, influenza, CMV and Epstein-Barr virus. A total of 164 TCR beta chains were listed by the study as associated with cytomegalovirus. Three of the identified cytomegalovirus-associated TCR beta chains were confirmed in vitro to be specific for cytomegalovirus antigens. Because counts were too low, more than 15 rarely observed V segments, including chromosome 9 orphons, were excluded from the earlier analysis of a few hundred of the donors. Most CMV-associated TCR beta chains appeared to be HLA-restricted in a later analysis, and the HLA associations seemed to be driven largely by CMV exposure. In both the original and validation cohorts, the classifier was reported to diagnose cytomegalovirus status with high specificity and sensitivity. Strong co-occurrence of HLA alleles, especially DR and DQ, made assigning TCR associations to individual alleles difficult. Compared with the 666-donor mean, donors in an Asian-associated ancestry cluster had fewer N-insertions in productive TCRs, according to a later genetic analysis. Because HLA typing was missing for some donors at each locus, association tests included only the typed subset. It was suggested by the authors that the approach could potentially be generalized to other disease states and immunological phenotypes. The 87-base-pair reads could not distinguish some IMGT-functional V segments, including TRBV6-2 and TRBV6-3, so those segments were excluded. The only immune exposure information available for the cohort was CMV serostatus. In this cohort, only TCR beta chains were sequenced, and detectable features were limited by the absence of alpha or paired-chain data. An association between a missense DCLRE1C variant and V-gene and J-gene trimming of TCR beta chains was found in a later genetic analysis and replicated in an independent cohort. In a later analysis, the rate of TCR association differed among HLA loci, with DRB1 alleles having the most associated TCRs and HLA-C alleles having the fewest. A further reported finding was that TCR beta sequences accurately predicted the HLA-A and HLA-B alleles for most subjects in the first cohort. Roughly uniform sequencing depth across donors was assumed in presence/absence analyses, although this assumption may not hold. Most TCR sequences were observed very rarely across donors, whereas some public TCRs were present in many individuals. Specific HLA alleles were associated with 15,000 to 20,000 TCR beta sequences at a false discovery rate of 0.05 in a later analysis. An earlier analysis of 587 of the donors showed that most TCR beta V segments appeared in productive rearrangements either about 87% or about 30% of the time, which broadly matched IMGT annotations. A cluster of highly shared sequence variants was judged likely to represent a technical artifact of the sequencing pipeline.

In regard to this clone: Its antigen has not been determined.

From V the trimming removes 4 bases and from J it removes 2 bases, while the gene matches leave 4 bases of the junction unaccounted for. The CDR3 starts with the cysteine, ends with the phenylalanine, and has 14 residues. Only CDR3 DNA is held: 42 bases, read in frame from base 1. Reading the germline V gene gives CDR1 SGHDT and CDR2 YYEEEE. The cohort comprised hundreds of healthy bone marrow donors. All cohort members were sampled while nominally healthy, although unrecorded immune exposures were likely present. The donor tested CMV seronegative and was one of the 352 seronegative cohort members. Each donor provided a peripheral blood sample, and peripheral blood mononuclear cells were used for TCR beta sequencing. Genomic DNA extraction from the blood cell samples was performed with the Qiagen DNeasy Blood Extraction Kit. The library came from the immunoSEQ multiplex PCR assay. For the multiplex PCR, a mixture combining 60 forward primers for TCR Vbeta segments and 13 reverse primers for TCR Jbeta segments was used. Amplification of the CDR3 region of rearranged TCR beta genes was performed with a multiplex PCR assay on genomic DNA. On the Illumina HiSeq System, the amplified TCR beta libraries were sequenced as 87-base-pair reads. On the authors' methods: A later analysis tallied 75 million to 85 million unique TCR beta chains across the 700 or so repertoires, and some 10 million of those chains were shared by two or more donors. To remove PCR and sequencing errors, raw reads were error-corrected and collapsed into unique sequences using a nearest-neighbor algorithm that merged closely related sequences. V, D and J gene segments were assigned by aligning CDR3 sequences to IMGT reference sequences. For a sequence to be retained, at least a six-nucleotide match to both a V gene segment and a J gene segment was required. Rearrangements were classified as productive when the CDR3 lacked stop codons and remained in frame with V and J, and all other rearrangements were classified as non-productive. CDR3 was defined according to IMGT convention as the region running from the second conserved V-encoded cysteine to the conserved J-encoded phenylalanine. In an earlier analysis of around 570 of the donors, sequences lacking an unambiguous match to a single V gene segment were excluded. An earlier analysis of some 610 of the donors called V segments functional above 56.7% productive rearrangements and segregating when the between-donor standard deviation exceeded 5%. A statistical classification framework was built to diagnose cytomegalovirus status from the catalog of TCR beta chain sequences. In a later analysis, TCR nucleotide sequences were compared against IMGT/GENE-DB human TR gene sequences so that V and J genes could be assigned. The TCRdist pipeline was used in a later analysis to assign CDR3 sequences and most-parsimonious VDJ recombination scenarios. In a later analysis, each TCR beta chain was defined by its CDR3 amino acid sequence together with its V-gene family, and reads lacking a unique V-gene family were excluded. To address suspected cross-contamination and a sequencing artifact, a later analysis removed over 500 highly shared, low-generation-probability nucleotide sequences. In a later analysis, a clonal expansion index for each public chain was calculated from normalized within-repertoire ranks of inferred template counts. In a later analysis, generation probabilities were computed using a VDJ recombination model fitted to out-of-frame rearrangements, and the results were checked against IGoR. In a later analysis, hypergeometric tests were used to score TCR-TCR, TCR-HLA and TCR-CMV co-occurrence, with a repertoire-size bias correction applied to TCR pairs. To estimate false discovery rates, a later analysis permuted the HLA or CMV assignments 20 times. In a later analysis, co-occurring TCRs were grouped with DBSCAN, and TCRdist sequence similarity was added when clustering was performed within HLA-allele-positive subsets. Repertoires with fewer than 30,000 or more than 120,000 public chains were left out of co-occurrence clustering, as were a few repertoires with anomalous nucleotide sharing. In TCRdb, the immuneACCESS table is reduced to in-frame sequences with V and J assigned. These tables do not hold every clone; where another copy was compared, an unresolved V gene accounts for under half, and the others remain unexplained. V, J and clone size are those of that table, while D and trimming were read from the DNA. This sample's listing comprises tens of thousands of clones. 1.1% of the sample is held by the ten biggest clonotypes.

Recombination connected TRBV5-6 to TRBJ2-3, with 7 bases in between that match TRBD2. This receptor was taken from a woman aged 25 to 39 in good health and CMV-seronegative. The sample comprised PBMCs. The CDR3: CASSGGGYTDTQYF. Read as DNA, the sequence is TGTGCCAGCAGCGGCGGGGGTTACACAGATACGCAGTATTTT. The reference TRBV5-6 and TRBJ2-3 proteins fill in what lies around the CDR3, so the full variable domain reads DAGVTQSPTHLIKTRGQQVTLRCSPKSGHDTVSWYQQALGQGPQFIFQYYEEEERQRGNFPDRFSGHQFPNYSSELNVNALLLGDSALYLCASSGGGYTDTQYFGPGTRLTVL.